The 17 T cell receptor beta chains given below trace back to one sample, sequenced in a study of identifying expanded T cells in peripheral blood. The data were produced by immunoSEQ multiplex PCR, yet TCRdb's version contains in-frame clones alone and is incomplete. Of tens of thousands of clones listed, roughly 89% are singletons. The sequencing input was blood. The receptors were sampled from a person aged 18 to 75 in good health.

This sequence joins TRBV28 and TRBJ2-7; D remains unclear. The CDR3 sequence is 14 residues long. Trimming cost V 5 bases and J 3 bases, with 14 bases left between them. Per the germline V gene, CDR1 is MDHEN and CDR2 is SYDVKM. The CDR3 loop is CASSPMGNRYEQYF. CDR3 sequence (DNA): TGTGCCAGCAGTCCCATGGGGAACCGCTACGAGCAGTACTTC.

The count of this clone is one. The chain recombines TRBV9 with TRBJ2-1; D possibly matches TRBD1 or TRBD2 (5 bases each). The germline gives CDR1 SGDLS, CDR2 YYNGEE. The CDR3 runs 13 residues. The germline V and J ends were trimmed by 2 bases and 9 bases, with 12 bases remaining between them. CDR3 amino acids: CASSVGVDSEQFF. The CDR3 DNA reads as TGTGCCAGCAGCGTCGGGGTAGACAGTGAGCAGTTCTTC.

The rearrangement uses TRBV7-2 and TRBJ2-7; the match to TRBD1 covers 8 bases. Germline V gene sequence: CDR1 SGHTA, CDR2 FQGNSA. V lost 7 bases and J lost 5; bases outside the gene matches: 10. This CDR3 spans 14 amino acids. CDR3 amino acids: CASTTNRGENEQYF. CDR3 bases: TGTGCCAGCACCACCAACAGGGGGGAAAACGAGCAGTACTTC.

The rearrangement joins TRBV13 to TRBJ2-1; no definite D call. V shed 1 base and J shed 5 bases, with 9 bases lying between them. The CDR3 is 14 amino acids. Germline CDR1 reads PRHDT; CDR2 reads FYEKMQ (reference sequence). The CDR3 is CASSLVPGNNEQFF. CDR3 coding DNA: TGTGCCAGCAGCTTAGTTCCCGGAAACAATGAGCAGTTCTTC. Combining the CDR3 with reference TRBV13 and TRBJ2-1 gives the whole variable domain AAGVIQSPRHLIKEKRETATLKCYPIPRHDTVYWYQQGPGQDPQFLISFYEKMQSDKGSIPDRFSAQQFSDYHSELNMSSLELGDSALYFCASSLVPGNNEQFFGPGTRLTVL.

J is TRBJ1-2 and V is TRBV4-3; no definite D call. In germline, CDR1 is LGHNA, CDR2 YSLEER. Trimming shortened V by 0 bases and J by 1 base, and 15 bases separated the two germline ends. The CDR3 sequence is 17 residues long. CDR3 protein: CASSQDVGLSLNYGYTF. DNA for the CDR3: TGCGCCAGCAGCCAAGATGTCGGCCTTTCCCTTAACTATGGCTACACCTTC.

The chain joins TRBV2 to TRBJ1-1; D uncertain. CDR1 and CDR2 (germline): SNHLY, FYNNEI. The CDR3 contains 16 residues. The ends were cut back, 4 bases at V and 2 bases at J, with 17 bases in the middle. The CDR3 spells CASSVPRDRGNTEAFF. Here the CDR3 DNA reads TGTGCCAGCAGTGTCCCCCGGGATCGGGGAAACACTGAAGCTTTCTTT.

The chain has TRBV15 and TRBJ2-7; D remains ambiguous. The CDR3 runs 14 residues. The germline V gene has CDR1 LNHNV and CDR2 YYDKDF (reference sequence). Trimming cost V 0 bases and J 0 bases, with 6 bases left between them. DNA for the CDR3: TGTGCCACCAGCAGAGATGGCTACTCCTACGAGCAGTACTTC. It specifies CATSRDGYSYEQYF.

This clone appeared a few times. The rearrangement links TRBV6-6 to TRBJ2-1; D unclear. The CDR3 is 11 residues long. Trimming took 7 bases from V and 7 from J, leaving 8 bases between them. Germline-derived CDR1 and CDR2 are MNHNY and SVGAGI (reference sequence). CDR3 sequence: CASIIRNEQFF. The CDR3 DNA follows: TGTGCCAGCATAATTAGGAATGAGCAGTTCTTC.

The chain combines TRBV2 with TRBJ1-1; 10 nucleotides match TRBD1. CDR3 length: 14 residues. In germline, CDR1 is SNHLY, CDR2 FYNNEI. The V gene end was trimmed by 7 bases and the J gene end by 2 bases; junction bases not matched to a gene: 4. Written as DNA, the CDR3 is TGTGCCAGCAATGGACAGGGGGTAAACACTGAAGCTTTCTTT. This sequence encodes CASNGQGVNTEAFF.

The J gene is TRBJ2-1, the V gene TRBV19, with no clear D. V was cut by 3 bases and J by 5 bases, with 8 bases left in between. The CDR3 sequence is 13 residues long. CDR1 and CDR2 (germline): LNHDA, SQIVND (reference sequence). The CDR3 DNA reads TGTGCCAGTAGTATGATAGCAAACAATGAGCAGTTCTTC. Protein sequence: CASSMIANNEQFF.

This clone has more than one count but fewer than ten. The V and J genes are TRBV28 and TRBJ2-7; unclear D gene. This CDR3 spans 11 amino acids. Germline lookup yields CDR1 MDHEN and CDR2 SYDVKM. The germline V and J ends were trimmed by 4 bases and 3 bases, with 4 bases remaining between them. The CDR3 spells CASSSYYEQYF. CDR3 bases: TGTGCCAGCAGTTCTTACTACGAGCAGTACTTC.

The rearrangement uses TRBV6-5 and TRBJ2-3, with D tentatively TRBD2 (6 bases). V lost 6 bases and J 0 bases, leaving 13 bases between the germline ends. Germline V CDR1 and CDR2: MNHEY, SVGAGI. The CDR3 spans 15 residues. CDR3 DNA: TGTGCCAGCAGACCGTTAGCGGTTAGCACAGATACGCAGTATTTT. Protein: CASRPLAVSTDTQYF.

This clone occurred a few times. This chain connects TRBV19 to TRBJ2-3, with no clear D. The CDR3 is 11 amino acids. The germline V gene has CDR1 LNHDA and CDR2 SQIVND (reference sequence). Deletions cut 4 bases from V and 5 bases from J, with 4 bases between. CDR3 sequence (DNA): TGTGCCAGTAGTACTCGAGATACGCAGTATTTT. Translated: CASSTRDTQYF.

The CDR3 is CASSQGPAAGGHPEAFF. The CDR3 coding sequence is TGCGCCAGCAGCCAGGGGCCAGCGGCAGGGGGGCACCCTGAAGCTTTCTTT. The chain is built from TRBV4-1 and TRBJ1-1, with 7 bases fitting TRBD1. Trimming at V came to 3 bases and at J to 6 bases, leaving 16 bases not matched to a gene. The germline V gene encodes CDR1 MGHRA and CDR2 YSYEKL. The CDR3 covers 17 residues.

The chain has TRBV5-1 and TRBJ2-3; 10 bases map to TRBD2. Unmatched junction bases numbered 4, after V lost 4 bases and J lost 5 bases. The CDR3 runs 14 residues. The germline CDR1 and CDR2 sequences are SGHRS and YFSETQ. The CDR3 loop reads CASSLGTSEDTQYF. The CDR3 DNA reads TGCGCCAGCAGCCTCGGGACTAGCGAAGATACGCAGTATTTT.

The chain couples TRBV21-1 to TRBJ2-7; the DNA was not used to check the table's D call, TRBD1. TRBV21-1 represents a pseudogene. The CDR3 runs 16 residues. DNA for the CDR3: TGTGCCAGCAGCAGATTCGCCGGGACAGGGGACTACGAGCAGTACTTC. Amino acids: CASSRFAGTGDYEQYF.

The CDR3 loop is CASSFVGARTGELFF. The CDR3 DNA sequence: TGTGCCAGCAGTTTCGTGGGGGCGCGAACCGGGGAGCTGTTTTTT. The chain employs TRBV28 and TRBJ2-2, with D maybe TRBD1 (6 bases). The CDR3 extends over 15 amino acids. V lost 3 bases and J lost 5, with 13 bases in between. In germline, CDR1 is MDHEN, CDR2 SYDVKM.